This T cell receptor beta chain was recorded in a study of T-cell memory formation after mild COVID-19. Study-level background: Clusters were largely donor specific.

General study results and limits: Clones that shrank (day 15 to 85) were balanced CD4/CD8, whereas later expanders leaned CD4+. Detection of some responders pre-infection suggested pre-existing cross-reactive memory T cells participated.

TCR alpha and TCR beta cDNA libraries with sample barcodes and UMIs came from 5'RACE using constant-segment primers. TCRdb reanalysed the 5' RACE reads using MiXCR and keeps one entry per CDR3 protein. The sample holds more than 250,000 distinct CDR3 sequences, 15% to 20% seen once. To note about this clonotype: What it binds is not known.

CDR1 and CDR2 from the germline V gene are MGHDK and SYGVNS. This CDR3 has 15 residues. V lost 6 bases and J lost 6; bases outside the gene matches: 8. This receptor was taken from a young man who had mild COVID-19 (a few samples of this study predate the infection). Cell type and time point are not known. The sample consisted of PBMCs or a T cell subset sorted from them (not recorded which). The V call is TRBV25-1, the J call TRBJ2-2, with 9 positions matching TRBD1. For the CDR3, the DNA is TGTGCCAGCAGCCGACAGGGGGTCCGTGCCGGGGAGCTGTTTTTT. It yields the protein CASSRQGVRAGELFF.